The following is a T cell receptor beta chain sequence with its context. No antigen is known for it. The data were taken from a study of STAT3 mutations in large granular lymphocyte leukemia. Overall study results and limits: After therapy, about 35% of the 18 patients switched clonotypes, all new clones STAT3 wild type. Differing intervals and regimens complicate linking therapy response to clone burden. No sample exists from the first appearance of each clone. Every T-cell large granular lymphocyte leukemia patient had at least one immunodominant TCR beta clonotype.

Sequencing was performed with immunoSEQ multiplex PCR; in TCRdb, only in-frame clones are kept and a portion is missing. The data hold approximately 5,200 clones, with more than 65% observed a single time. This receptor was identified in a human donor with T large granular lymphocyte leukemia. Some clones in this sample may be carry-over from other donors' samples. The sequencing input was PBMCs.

The CDR3 protein is CAIDGEGTDTQYF. CDR3 nucleotides: TGTGCCATCGACGGAGAGGGCACAGATACGCAGTATTTT. The chain links TRBV10-3 to TRBJ2-3; D not certain. With 8 bases removed from V and 1 base from J, the gap between germline ends came to 10 bases. CDR1 is ENHRY, CDR2 SYGVKD, per germline. The CDR3 has 13 residues.